This record looks at one TCR beta chain sequence and its context. Its cognate antigen has yet to be identified. No qualities accompany the bases; no much larger clone lies one base away. The data originate from a study of blood T cell repertoires in COVID-19 (TCRdb year 2020). The study in broad terms: Samples from collaborators originated in the United States, Italy and Spain and spanned both the acute and convalescent phases of COVID-19. The prospective study material was composed of cDNA or gDNA derived from T cells, B-cell-depleted T cells, or PBMCs. Subjects who had been exposed to COVID-19, were actively infected with it, or had recovered from it provided the deeply sampled blood TCRbeta repertoires that made up the dataset. The repertoires were released in a freely available public database meant as a resource for research on the immune response to SARS-CoV-2. The samples were drawn from the first 160 participants of the ongoing ImmuneRACE study and from 950 to 1,500 subjects provided by 6 global collaborators. Sample metadata almost always included a de-identified subject ID, COVID-19 status, age in years and sex. Where HLA class I and class II types were available, the types were taken from metadata supplied by the sample provider, not from assay-based typing. Results the study describes overall, beyond this receptor: How much clinical and demographic metadata was included differed by source and by participant, and the metadata was provided uncurated.

TCRbeta CDR3 regions were amplified from genomic DNA by means of the immunoSEQ Assay, a bias-controlled multiplex PCR. Regarding the original processing steps: Within the assay, amplification of reference gene primers was used to estimate how many nucleated cells each sample contained. To quantify the absolute abundance of each unique TCRbeta CDR3 rearrangement, sequence reads were collapsed and filtered. For each sample, productive Simpson clonality was calculated as the square root of Simpson's diversity index across productive rearrangements. TCRdb limited this immuneACCESS table to in-frame rearrangements with V and J called. A share of clones is missing; checked studies link under half to unresolved V genes, and the rest is unexplained. V and J calls and clone size are given by that table; D and trimming were obtained from the DNA. Across this sample there are roughly 99,000 clones, with about 80% seen only once. The ten biggest clones cover roughly 4% of the sample.

Each collaborating institution followed its own protocols to collect whole blood in K2EDTA tubes. For TCRbeta analysis, collaborators shipped samples as frozen whole blood, isolated PBMCs, or DNA extracted from either of those sample types. The clonotype originates from an older man with acute or convalescent COVID-19. Sample: peripheral blood.

The DNA reads as follows: TGTGCCATCAGTTCACAGGGCTACGAGCAGTACTTC. It encodes CAISSQGYEQYF. The chain couples TRBV10-3 to TRBJ2-7, with a tentative D gene TRBD1 over 6 matching bases. CDR1 and CDR2 are read off the germline V gene as ENHRY and SYGVKD. From cysteine to phenylalanine, the CDR3 is 12 amino acids long. The kept DNA is CDR3 alone, 36 bases in frame from the first base. V was cut back by 5 bases and J by 3 bases, leaving a gap of 8 bases between them.